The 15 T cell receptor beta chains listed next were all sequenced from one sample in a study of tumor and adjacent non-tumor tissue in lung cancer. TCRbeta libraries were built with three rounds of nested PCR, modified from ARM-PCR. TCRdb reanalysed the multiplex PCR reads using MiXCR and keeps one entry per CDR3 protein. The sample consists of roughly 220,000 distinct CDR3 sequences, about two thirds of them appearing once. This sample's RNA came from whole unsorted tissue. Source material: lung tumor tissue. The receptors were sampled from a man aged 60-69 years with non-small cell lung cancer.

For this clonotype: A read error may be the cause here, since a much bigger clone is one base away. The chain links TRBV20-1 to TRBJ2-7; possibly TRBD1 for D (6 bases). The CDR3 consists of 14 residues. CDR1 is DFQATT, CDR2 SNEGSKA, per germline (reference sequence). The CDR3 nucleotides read TGCAGAGCTAGCCCCGACACAGGGCTCTACGAGCAGTACTTC. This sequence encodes CRASPDTGLYEQYF.

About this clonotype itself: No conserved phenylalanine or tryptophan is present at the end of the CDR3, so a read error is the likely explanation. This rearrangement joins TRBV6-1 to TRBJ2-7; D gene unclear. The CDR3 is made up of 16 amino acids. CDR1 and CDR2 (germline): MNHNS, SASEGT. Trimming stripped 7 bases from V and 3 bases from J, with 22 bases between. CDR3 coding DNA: TGTGCCAGCACTGACGGTCCTTCGGGCACCTTCTACGAGCAGTACCTC. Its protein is CASTDGPSGTFYEQYL.

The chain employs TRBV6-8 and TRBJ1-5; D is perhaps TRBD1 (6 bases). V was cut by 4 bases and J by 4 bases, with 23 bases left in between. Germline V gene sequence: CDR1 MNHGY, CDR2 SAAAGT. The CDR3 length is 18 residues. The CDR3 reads CASSLGGRVEVDNQPQHF. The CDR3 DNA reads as TGTGCCAGCAGTTTGGGGGGCAGGGTGGAAGTTGATAATCAGCCCCAGCATTTT.

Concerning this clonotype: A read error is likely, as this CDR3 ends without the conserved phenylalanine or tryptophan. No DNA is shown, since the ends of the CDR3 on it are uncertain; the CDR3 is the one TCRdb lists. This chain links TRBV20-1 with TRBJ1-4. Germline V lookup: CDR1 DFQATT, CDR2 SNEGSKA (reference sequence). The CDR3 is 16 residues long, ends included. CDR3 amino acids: CSARDPRVGLNEKLFY.

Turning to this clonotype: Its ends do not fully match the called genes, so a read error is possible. The CDR3 sequence is CGANTVTWGEQYF. The CDR3 nucleotides read TGCGGTGCTAACACTGTGACTTGGGGTGAGCAGTACTTC. The rearrangement links TRBV20-1 to TRBJ2-7, with no clear D. Germline V lookup: CDR1 DFQATT, CDR2 SNEGSKA (reference sequence). The CDR3 length is 13 residues.

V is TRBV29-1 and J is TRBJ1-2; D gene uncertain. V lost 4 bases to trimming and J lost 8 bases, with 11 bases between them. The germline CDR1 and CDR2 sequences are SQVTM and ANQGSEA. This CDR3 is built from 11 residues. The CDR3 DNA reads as TGCAGCGTTGTGGAGCCGGAGGGCTACACCTTC. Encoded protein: CSVVEPEGYTF.

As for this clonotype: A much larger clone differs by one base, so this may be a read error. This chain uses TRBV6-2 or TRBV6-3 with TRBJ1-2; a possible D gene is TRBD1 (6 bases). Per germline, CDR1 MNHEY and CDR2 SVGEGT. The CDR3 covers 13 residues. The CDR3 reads CASSHRALYGYAF. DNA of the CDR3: TGTGCCAGCAGCCACAGGGCCCTGTATGGCTACGCCTTC.

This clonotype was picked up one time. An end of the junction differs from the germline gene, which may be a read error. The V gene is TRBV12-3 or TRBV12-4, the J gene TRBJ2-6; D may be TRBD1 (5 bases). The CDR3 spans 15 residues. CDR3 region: CASKPPGTGASVLTF. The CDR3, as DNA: TGTGCCAGTAAGCCCCCAGGAACTGGGGCCAGCGTCCTGACTTTC.

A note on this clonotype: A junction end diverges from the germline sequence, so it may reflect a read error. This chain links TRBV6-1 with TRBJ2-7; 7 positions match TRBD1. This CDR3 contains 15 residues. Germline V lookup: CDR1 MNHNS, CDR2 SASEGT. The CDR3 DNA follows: TGTGCCAGCAGTCCCCAGACAGGGAGTTCGTACGAGCAGTACTTT. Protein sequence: CASSPQTGSSYEQYF.

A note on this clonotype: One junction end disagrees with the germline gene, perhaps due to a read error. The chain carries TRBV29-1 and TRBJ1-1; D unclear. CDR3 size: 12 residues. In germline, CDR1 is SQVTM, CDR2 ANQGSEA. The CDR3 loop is CSVEGGPDEAFF. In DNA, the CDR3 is TGCAGCGTTGAAGGTGGACCCGATGAAGCCTTCTTT.

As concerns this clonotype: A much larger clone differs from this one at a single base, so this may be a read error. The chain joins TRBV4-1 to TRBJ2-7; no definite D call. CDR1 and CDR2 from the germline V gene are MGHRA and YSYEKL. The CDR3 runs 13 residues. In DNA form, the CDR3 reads TGCGCCAGCAGCCAAGATAGGACCTACAAGCAGTACTTC. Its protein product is CASSQDRTYKQYF.

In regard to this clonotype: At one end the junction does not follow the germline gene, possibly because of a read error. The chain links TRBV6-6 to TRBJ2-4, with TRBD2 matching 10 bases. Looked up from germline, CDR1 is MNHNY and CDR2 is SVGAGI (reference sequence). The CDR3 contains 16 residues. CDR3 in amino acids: CVSSFSLAGAKNIQYF. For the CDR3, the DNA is TGTGTCAGCAGTTTCTCACTAGCGGGGGCCAAAAACATTCAGTACTTC.

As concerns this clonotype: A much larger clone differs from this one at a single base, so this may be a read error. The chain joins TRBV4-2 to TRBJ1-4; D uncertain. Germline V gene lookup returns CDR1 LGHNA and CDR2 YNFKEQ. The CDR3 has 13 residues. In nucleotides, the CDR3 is TGTGCCAGCAGCCAAGCAGGACCGGAAAAAGTGTTTTTT. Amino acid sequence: CASSQAGPEKVFF.

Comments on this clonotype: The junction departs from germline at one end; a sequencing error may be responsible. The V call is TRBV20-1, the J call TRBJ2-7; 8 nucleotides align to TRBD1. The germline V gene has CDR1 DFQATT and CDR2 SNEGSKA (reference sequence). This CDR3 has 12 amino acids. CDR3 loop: CSYDRGANDQYF. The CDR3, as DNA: TGCAGTTACGACAGGGGTGCCAACGATCAGTACTTC.

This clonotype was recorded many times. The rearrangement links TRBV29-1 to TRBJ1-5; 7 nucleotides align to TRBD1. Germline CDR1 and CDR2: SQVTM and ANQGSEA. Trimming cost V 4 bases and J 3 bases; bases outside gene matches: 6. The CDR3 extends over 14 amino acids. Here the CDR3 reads CSVGVGGINQPQHF. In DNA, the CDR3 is TGCAGCGTTGGGGTAGGGGGCATCAATCAGCCCCAGCATTTT.